The 2 T cell receptor beta chains given below trace back to one sample, sequenced in a study of cytomegalovirus exposure and HLA in healthy donors. PCR amplification relied on 60 Vbeta primers (plus 13 Jbeta primers). Assay: immunoSEQ multiplex PCR; the TCRdb copy retains only in-frame clones and omits some. The sample yields tens of thousands of clones, around 72% seen once. The specimen was PBMCs. The receptor source for this set is a male donor in good health and CMV-seropositive.

The V call is TRBV7-9, the J call TRBJ2-7; 7 bases are a match to TRBD1. The germline V gene has CDR1 SEHNR and CDR2 FQNEAQ (reference sequence). The CDR3 length is 13 residues. V was clipped by 2 bases and J by 3 bases; unmatched bases: 1. CDR3 protein: CASSLQGVYEQYF. The CDR3 DNA reads TGTGCCAGCAGCTTACAGGGGGTCTACGAGCAGTACTTC.

This clone has only one observation. This rearrangement joins TRBV18 to TRBJ1-3, with 7 bases aligning to TRBD1. The V gene end was trimmed by 5 bases and the J gene end by 0 bases; junction bases not matched to a gene: 4. This CDR3 is built from 15 residues. Germline V lookup: CDR1 KGHSH, CDR2 LQKENI. CDR3 residues: CASSTGTASGNTIYF. CDR3 DNA sequence: TGTGCCAGCTCAACTGGGACAGCCTCTGGAAACACCATATATTTT.